Ten or more counts support the clone carrying this T cell receptor beta chain. Using its own MiXCR run on the PCR reads, TCRdb lists one record per CDR3 protein. The sample includes roughly 100,000 distinct CDR3 sequences, roughly half of them seen just once. The data stem from a study of CDR3 diversity in severe acne. Germline CDR1 is MDHEN and CDR2 is SYDVKM. CDR3 size: 13 residues. Trimming at V came to 8 bases and at J to 3 bases, leaving 6 bases not matched to a gene. The chain uses TRBV28 and TRBJ2-7; 8 bases are a match to TRBD2. Sequencing used blood. This clonotype was obtained from a male donor with acne. The CDR3 region has the DNA TGTGCCAGCCAAAGCGGGGGAAACTACGAGCAGTACTTC. Amino acid sequence: CASQSGGNYEQYF.